The rows below give T cell receptor beta chains drawn from one sample of a study of control samples from healthy donors and cancer patients. The repertoire was sequenced with immunoSEQ multiplex PCR; TCRdb's copy has only in-frame clones and lacks some. The data contain 80,000 or so clones, less than 95% of them singletons. The sequenced material came from blood. The receptor set was obtained from a woman in her forties in good health. Each CDR3 is given with its conserved first and last residue. The D gene is left open where the match is weak. Where a row states a size, it is once, few, many or the class of an expanded clone; other rows omit it.

V: TRBV3-1/TRBV3-2; J: TRBJ1-1; size: once; D: .; DNA: TGTGCCAGCAGCCACCCCGGGGAGGGCCACACTGAAGCTTTCTTT; CDR3: CASSHPGEGHTEAFF
V: TRBV10-2; J: TRBJ2-2; size: .; D: .; DNA: TGCGCCAGCAGTGATCGTGACACCGGGGAGCTGTTTTTT; CDR3: CASSDRDTGELFF
V: TRBV5-1; J: TRBJ1-1; size: .; D: .; DNA: TGCGCCAGCAGCTTGGATCGGACAAATGAAGCTTTCTTT; CDR3: CASSLDRTNEAFF
V: TRBV10-3; J: TRBJ1-5; size: .; D: TRBD1; DNA: TGTGCCACGGGACAGGGGGCCCTAGGATTGAGCAATCAGCCCCAGCATTTT; CDR3: CATGQGALGLSNQPQHF
V: TRBV9; J: TRBJ1-1; size: once; D: .; DNA: TGTGCCAGCAGCGACATCGCGGGATCCATGAACACTGAAGCTTTCTTT; CDR3: CASSDIAGSMNTEAFF
V: TRBV5-4; J: TRBJ1-2; size: .; D: .; DNA: TGTGCCAGCAGCTCACAGGGAGGGGACTATGGCTACACCTTC; CDR3: CASSSQGGDYGYTF
V: TRBV6-5; J: TRBJ1-1; size: .; D: TRBD1; DNA: TGTGCCGTCTACAGGGGGCTCTTGGACACTGAAGCTTTCTTT; CDR3: CAVYRGLLDTEAFF
V: TRBV6-5; J: TRBJ1-2; size: .; D: .; DNA: TGTGCCAGCAGTTACGGGGGGGCTAATGGATACTATGGCTACACCTTC; CDR3: CASSYGGANGYYGYTF
V: TRBV10-3; J: TRBJ1-2; size: few; D: .; DNA: TGTGCCACGTATGAAGGCTATGGCTACACCTTC; CDR3: CATYEGYGYTF
V: TRBV5-1; J: TRBJ1-2; size: .; D: .; DNA: TGCGCCAGCAGCTTAACCTATGGCTACACCTTC; CDR3: CASSLTYGYTF
V: TRBV29-1; J: TRBJ2-7; size: .; D: TRBD1; DNA: TGCAGCGTCGTGCGCGGACAGGGGAGAGGAGAGCAGTACTTC; CDR3: CSVVRGQGRGEQYF
V: TRBV2; J: TRBJ2-7; size: .; D: TRBD2; DNA: TGTGCCAGCAGAGCCCGGGGGGGCATAGACGAGCAGTACTTC; CDR3: CASRARGGIDEQYF
V: TRBV30; J: TRBJ2-7; size: .; D: .; DNA: TGTGCCTGGAGTGTAATCGGCTACGAGCAGTACTTC; CDR3: CAWSVIGYEQYF
V: TRBV11-3; J: TRBJ2-1; size: .; D: .; DNA: TGTGCCAGCAGCAAAGACGGGGTATACAATGAGCAGTTCTTC; CDR3: CASSKDGVYNEQFF
V: TRBV4-1; J: TRBJ2-2; size: .; D: .; DNA: TGCGCCAGCAGCCAAGTTCCGGTGGGGTCCGGGGAGCTGTTTTTT; CDR3: CASSQVPVGSGELFF
V: TRBV7-2; J: TRBJ2-5; size: .; D: TRBD2; DNA: TGTGCCAGCATGCTAGCGGGTGCAGAGACCCAGTACTTC; CDR3: CASMLAGAETQYF
V: TRBV6-2/TRBV6-3; J: TRBJ1-4; size: .; D: .; DNA: TGTGCCAGCAGTTCAGGGCGAACTAATGAAAAACTGTTTTTT; CDR3: CASSSGRTNEKLFF
V: TRBV27; J: TRBJ1-2; size: once; D: .; DNA: TGTGCCAGCAGTCCAGTTATCCCTTTGACCGCGTTTAGGGACTATGGCTACACCTTC; CDR3: CASSPVIPLTAFRDYGYTF
V: TRBV5-4; J: TRBJ2-1; size: .; D: .; DNA: TGTGCCAGCAGCTCCCAGGGTTCCTACAATGAGCAGTTCTTC; CDR3: CASSSQGSYNEQFF
V: TRBV27; J: TRBJ2-7; size: .; D: TRBD2; DNA: TGTGCCAGCAGTTTAATGGGACTAGCCTTCTACGAGCAGTACTTC; CDR3: CASSLMGLAFYEQYF
V: TRBV10-3; J: TRBJ2-7; size: .; D: TRBD2; DNA: TGTGCCACCGCGACTAGCGGGTTCTCCTACGAGCAGTACTTC; CDR3: CATATSGFSYEQYF
V: TRBV20-1; J: TRBJ2-1; size: many; D: .; DNA: TGCAGTGCTAGTCACGGAGAGAGCTCCTACAATGAGCAGTTCTTC; CDR3: CSASHGESSYNEQFF
V: TRBV6-5; J: TRBJ1-1; size: .; D: TRBD1; DNA: TGTGCCAGCAGCAGGACAGGGATGAACACTGAAGCTTTCTTT; CDR3: CASSRTGMNTEAFF
V: TRBV4-1; J: TRBJ2-5; size: .; D: TRBD2; DNA: TGCGCCAGCAGCCAAGAGTTGGGACTAGTAGAGACCCAGTACTTC; CDR3: CASSQELGLVETQYF
V: TRBV10-2; J: TRBJ2-3; size: .; D: TRBD2; DNA: TGCGCCAGCAGGGGGGGACTAGCGGGGGGGCCGCGGGGCACAGATACGCAGTATTTT; CDR3: CASRGGLAGGPRGTDTQYF
V: TRBV11-1; J: TRBJ2-5; size: few; D: .; DNA: TGTGCCAGCAGCTTATGGGGCAGAGAGACCCAGTACTTC; CDR3: CASSLWGRETQYF
V: TRBV7-9; J: TRBJ1-4; size: .; D: TRBD1; DNA: TGTGCCAGCAGCTTGCGCCGTCCACAGGGGCCTAATGAAAAACTGTTTTTT; CDR3: CASSLRRPQGPNEKLFF
V: TRBV11-2; J: TRBJ2-7; size: .; D: .; DNA: TGTGCCAGCAGCAGGACAGAGTCCTACGAGCAGTACTTC; CDR3: CASSRTESYEQYF
V: TRBV24-1; J: TRBJ1-1; size: .; D: .; DNA: TGTGCCACCAGGGGAGGCGGTAACACTGAAGCTTTCTTT; CDR3: CATRGGGNTEAFF
V: TRBV9; J: TRBJ2-1; size: .; D: .; DNA: TGTGCCAGCAGCGGCGACGCATGGGATGAGCAGTTCTTC; CDR3: CASSGDAWDEQFF